This TCR beta chain was found in a study of blood T cells in healthy people across ages. Alongside a J-beta primer mix, a sample-barcoded 5' primer served in a second PCR lasting roughly 6 to 11 cycles. MiXCR, run by TCRdb on the 5' RACE reads, gives a single entry per CDR3 protein. The repertoire consists of 750,000 to 950,000 distinct CDR3 sequences, with roughly 50% occurring once and the leading ten covering 41%. This CDR3 has 13 residues. The germline V gene encodes CDR1 KGHSH and CDR2 LQKENI. The ends were cut back, 5 bases at V and 9 bases at J, with 17 bases in the middle. Input material: blood. The genes are TRBV18 and TRBJ2-7; D is perhaps TRBD1 or TRBD2 (6 bases each). This clonotype originated in a man aged 80 or over in good health. As DNA, the CDR3 is TGTGCCAGCTCAACCATGTCGGGGGCCGGGCAGTACTTC. As protein: CASSTMSGAGQYF. The variable domain in full, with the rest retrieved from reference TRBV18 and TRBJ2-7, is NAGVMQNPRHLVRRRGQEARLRCSPMKGHSHVYWYRQLPEEGLKFMVYLQKENIIDESGMPKERFSAEFPKEGPSILRIQQVVRGDSAAYFCASSTMSGAGQYFGPGTRLTVT.